Listed below are T cell receptor beta chains from one sample, sequenced in a study of shared clonotypes between healthy human individuals. The protocol was immunoSEQ multiplex PCR, while the TCRdb copy is restricted to in-frame clones and leaves out a portion. Of 600,000 to 800,000 clones in the sample, around 70% were seen once. Sequenced sample: memory CD4+ T cells sorted from blood. Source of these receptors: a woman younger than 45 in good health. Each CDR3 is given with its conserved first and last residue. D genes are given only for firm matches. Size is stated for part of the rows, as once, few or many counts, or as a class when the clone is expanded.

TRBJ2-1 | TRBV28 | TRBD1 | NA | CASSWPPGQGREQFF | TGTGCCAGCAGTTGGCCCCCCGGACAGGGGAGGGAGCAGTTCTTC
TRBJ2-7 | TRBV23-1 | TRBD1 | NA | CASSQSRSEGQGGHEQYF | TGCGCCAGCAGTCAATCTCGGTCTGAGGGACAGGGGGGCCACGAGCAGTACTTC
TRBJ1-1 | TRBV29-1 | NA | NA | CSVVPSRASTEAFF | TGCAGCGTTGTCCCCAGCCGGGCGAGCACTGAAGCTTTCTTT
TRBJ2-5 | TRBV11-2 | TRBD2 | NA | CASSLGYSSGAQETQYF | TGTGCCAGCAGCTTAGGGTATTCTAGCGGAGCCCAAGAGACCCAGTACTTC
TRBJ2-3 | TRBV19 | TRBD2 | NA | CASSSGRTDTQYF | TGTGCCAGTAGTAGCGGGAGGACAGATACGCAGTATTTT
TRBJ2-3 | TRBV7-2 | TRBD2 | NA | CASSLTSGPSDTQYF | TGTGCCAGCAGCTTAACTAGCGGTCCCTCAGATACGCAGTATTTT
TRBJ2-7 | TRBV13 | TRBD2 | NA | CASSPTGTSGSSYEQYF | TGTGCCAGCAGCCCGACCGGGACTAGCGGGAGCTCCTACGAGCAGTACTTC
TRBJ2-1 | TRBV6-6 | NA | NA | CASSAQEGEYNEQFF | TGTGCCAGCAGCGCTCAGGAGGGGGAGTACAATGAGCAGTTCTTC
TRBJ2-5 | TRBV11-2 | TRBD2 | NA | CASSLVLAGVETQYF | TGTGCCAGCAGCTTAGTACTAGCGGGAGTGGAGACCCAGTACTTC
TRBJ2-1 | TRBV19 | TRBD2 | NA | CASSNSGSSYNEQFF | TGTGCCAGTAGTAATAGCGGGAGCTCCTACAATGAGCAGTTCTTC
TRBJ2-6 | TRBV5-1 | NA | few | CASSLSAGSGANVLTF | TGCGCCAGCAGCCTGTCCGCCGGCTCTGGGGCCAACGTCCTGACTTTC
TRBJ1-1 | TRBV7-9 | NA | NA | CASSRDVATEAFF | TGTGCCAGCAGCCGGGATGTTGCAACTGAAGCTTTCTTT
TRBJ1-1 | TRBV5-1 | NA | many | CASSLEGGTEAFF | TGCGCCAGCAGCTTGGAGGGCGGCACTGAAGCTTTCTTT
TRBJ2-5 | TRBV6-1 | NA | NA | CASTEGSAQETQYF | TGTGCCAGCACTGAGGGTAGCGCCCAAGAGACCCAGTACTTC
TRBJ2-2 | TRBV5-1 | NA | NA | CASSSGTPNTGELFF | TGCGCCAGCAGCTCCGGGACACCGAACACCGGGGAGCTGTTTTTT
TRBJ1-2 | TRBV5-1 | TRBD1 | NA | CASSLAGGKRGYTF | TGCGCCAGCAGCTTGGCAGGGGGAAAGCGGGGCTACACCTTC
TRBJ1-5 | TRBV28 | NA | NA | CASSLIFGVGNQPQHF | TGTGCCAGCAGTTTGATTTTTGGCGTCGGGAATCAGCCCCAGCATTTT
TRBJ1-5 | TRBV2 | NA | NA | CASSERGGNQPQHF | TGTGCCAGCAGTGAAAGGGGCGGTAATCAGCCCCAGCATTTT
TRBJ2-1 | TRBV5-1 | NA | NA | CASSFSVSSYNEQFF | TGCGCCAGCAGCTTCTCCGTGAGCTCCTACAATGAGCAGTTCTTC
TRBJ2-3 | TRBV5-1 | TRBD2 | NA | CASSLGLAGVGDTQYF | TGCGCCAGCAGCTTGGGGCTAGCGGGAGTTGGCGATACGCAGTATTTT
TRBJ2-1 | TRBV5-1 | TRBD2 | NA | CASSTGLVSYNEQFF | TGCGCCAGCAGCACGGGACTAGTCTCCTACAATGAGCAGTTCTTC